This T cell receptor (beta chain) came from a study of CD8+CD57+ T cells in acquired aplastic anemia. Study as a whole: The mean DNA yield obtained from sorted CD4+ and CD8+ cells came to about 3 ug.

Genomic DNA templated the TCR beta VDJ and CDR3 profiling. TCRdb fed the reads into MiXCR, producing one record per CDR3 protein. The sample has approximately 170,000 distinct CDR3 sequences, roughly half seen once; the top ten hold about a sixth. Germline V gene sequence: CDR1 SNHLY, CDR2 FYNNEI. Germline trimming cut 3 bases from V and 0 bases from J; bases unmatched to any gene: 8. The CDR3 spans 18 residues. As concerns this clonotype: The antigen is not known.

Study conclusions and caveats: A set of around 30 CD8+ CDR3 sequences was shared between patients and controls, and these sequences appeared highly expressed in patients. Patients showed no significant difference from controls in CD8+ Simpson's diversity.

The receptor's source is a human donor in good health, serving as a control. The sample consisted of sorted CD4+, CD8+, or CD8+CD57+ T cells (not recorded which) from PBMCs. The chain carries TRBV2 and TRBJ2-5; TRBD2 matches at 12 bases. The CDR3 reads CASSDGLAGSYYQETQYF. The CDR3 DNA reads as TGTGCCAGCAGTGACGGACTAGCGGGGAGCTATTACCAAGAGACCCAGTACTTC.